The 17 T cell receptor beta chains listed next were all sequenced from one sample in a study of regulatory T cells in long-lasting Graves disease. Time point indicated: newly diagnosed GD, antithyroid drugs for less than 3 months. RNA extracted from PBMCs served as the sequencing template. With iRepertoire HTBI primers and Arm-PCR of CDR3 regions, TCR beta libraries were built. TCRdb ran MiXCR on the multiplex PCR reads and lists one entry per CDR3 protein. The repertoire consists of some 560,000 distinct CDR3 sequences, with 15% to 20% occurring once and the leading ten covering around 25%. The sample was also linked to a second study, of T cells in Graves' hyperthyroidism and ophthalmopathy.

The specimen comprised peripheral blood mononuclear cells (PBMCs), sampled at new diagnosis, from a patient treated with antithyroid drugs. These receptors all come from a woman aged 35-65 years with Graves disease.

The J gene is TRBJ2-6, the V gene TRBV6-7, with 7 bases matching TRBD1. TRBV6-7 is treated as an ORF (open reading frame) with a function not yet certain. Trimming at V came to 6 bases and at J to 0 bases, leaving 8 bases not matched to a gene. The CDR3 extends over 17 amino acids. Here the CDR3 reads CASSNGDSNSGANVLTF. CDR3 sequence (DNA): TGTGCCAGCAGCAACGGGGACAGCAACTCTGGGGCCAACGTCCTGACTTTC.

This clonotype was observed many times. The rearrangement links TRBV3-1 to TRBJ1-4; D gene ambiguous. V gave up 0 bases and J gave up 7 bases, with 15 bases separating them. Germline assignment: CDR1 LGHDT and CDR2 YNNKEL (reference sequence). The CDR3 contains 16 residues. This chain's CDR3 is CASSQELTARGEKLFF. CDR3 coding DNA: TGTGCCAGCAGCCAAGAACTCACCGCTCGGGGTGAAAAACTGTTTTTT.

A word on this clonotype: This may stem from a read error, because a much larger clone lies one nucleotide away. V is TRBV30 and J is TRBJ2-7; no firm D call. This CDR3 region has 12 residues. Looked up from germline, CDR1 is GTSNPN and CDR2 is SVGIG (reference sequence). Trimming took 0 bases from V and 6 from J, leaving 9 bases between them. In DNA, the CDR3 is TGTGCCTGGAGTGTATTATCTGGCGAGCAGTACTTC. This gives the protein CAWSVLSGEQYF.

At least ten counts were recorded for this clonotype. This rearrangement joins TRBV12-3 or TRBV12-4 to TRBJ1-5; a possible D gene is TRBD1 (5 bases). This CDR3 spans 15 amino acids. V was cut by 3 bases and J by 0 bases, with 9 bases left in between. CDR3 coding DNA: TGTGCCAGCAGTTTGTTGGGGGATAGCAATCAGCCCCAGCATTTT. Its translation: CASSLLGDSNQPQHF.

Turning to this clonotype: Its ends do not fully match the called genes, so a read error is possible. The chain has TRBV4-1 and TRBJ1-3; TRBD1 might be the D (6 bases). The CDR3 runs 18 residues. In germline, CDR1 is MGHRA, CDR2 YSYEKL. The CDR3, as DNA: TGTGCCAGCAGCCAAGCAGGACAGAGGCTATCCCCTGGAAACACCATATATTTT. This sequence encodes CASSQAGQRLSPGNTIYF.

This clonotype appeared a few times. The V gene is TRBV10-1, the J gene TRBJ1-6, with no clear D. Germline V gene sequence: CDR1 WNHNN, CDR2 SYGVQD (reference sequence). This CDR3 contains 12 residues. V was clipped by 9 bases and J by 7 bases, with 10 bases between them. CDR3 in DNA: TGCGCCAGTGGTCCTCTGAATTCACCCCTCCACTTT. Translated, it gives CASGPLNSPLHF.

This clonotype was seen many times. The chain uses TRBV11-2 and TRBJ2-7; TRBD1 or TRBD2 may be the D gene (6 bases each). The CDR3 is 13 amino acids. CDR1 and CDR2 from the germline V gene are SGHAT and FQNNGV. Trimming cost V 5 bases and J 6 bases, with 14 bases left between them. CDR3 amino acids: CASSLIRGGEQYF. The DNA of the CDR3 is TGTGCCAGCAGCCTAATCAGGGGAGGCGAGCAGTACTTC.

This clonotype was detected many times. The chain links TRBV7-9 to TRBJ1-2; D perhaps matches TRBD1 (5 bases). CDR1 SEHNR and CDR2 FQNEAQ come from the germline V gene (reference sequence). V lost 2 bases and J 4 bases, leaving 14 bases between the germline ends. This CDR3 region has 15 residues. CDR3 loop: CASSLLLGDSYGYTF. CDR3 DNA: TGTGCCAGCAGCTTACTTCTGGGGGATTCCTATGGCTACACCTTC.

In its sample, this clonotype was seen many times. The gene calls are TRBV5-1 and TRBJ1-1; D gene uncertain. From germline, CDR1 is SGHRS and CDR2 YFSETQ. V lost 0 bases, J lost 5 bases, and 11 bases lay in between. This CDR3 comprises 14 residues. The CDR3 here is CASSLGGRGTEAFF. DNA of the CDR3: TGCGCCAGCAGCTTGGGAGGGAGAGGGACTGAAGCTTTCTTT.

This clonotype turned up a few times. The chain employs TRBV20-1 and TRBJ1-2, with 8 positions matching TRBD1. Germline trimming cut 5 bases from V and 7 bases from J; bases unmatched to any gene: 3. The CDR3 is 11 residues long. The germline V gene encodes CDR1 DFQATT and CDR2 SNEGSKA (reference sequence). CDR3 amino acids: CSAADRGGYTF. CDR3 sequence (DNA): TGCAGTGCTGCCGACAGGGGTGGCTACACCTTC.

Many counts were recorded for this clonotype. The rearrangement uses TRBV12-3 or TRBV12-4 and TRBJ1-2; TRBD1 matches 7 bases. The CDR3 consists of 13 residues. The V and J ends lost 5 bases and 4 bases, in that order; junction bases with no gene match: 4. The CDR3 is CASSEGGGYGYTF. The DNA of the CDR3 is TGTGCCAGCAGTGAAGGGGGCGGCTATGGCTACACCTTC.

This clonotype was seen ten or more times. The chain links TRBV25-1 to TRBJ2-7; D call uncertain. The CDR3 sequence is 13 residues long. V was cut by 6 bases and J by 3 bases, with 12 bases left in between. CDR1 is MGHDK and CDR2 is SYGVNS in the germline V gene. The DNA of the CDR3 is TGTGCCAGCAGAGATGACACCTTCTACGAGCAGTACTTC. It encodes CASRDDTFYEQYF.

This clonotype was counted many times. V is TRBV18 and J is TRBJ2-5, with TRBD1 as a possible D gene (6 bases). There are 13 residues in the CDR3. Germline lookup yields CDR1 KGHSH and CDR2 LQKENI. V lost 6 bases to trimming and J lost 5 bases, with 13 bases between them. The CDR3 loop reads CASSVGTQETQYF. Here the CDR3 DNA reads TGTGCCAGCTCGGTAGGGACACAGGAGACCCAGTACTTC.

This clonotype was counted a few times. This CDR3 reads CASSQEYRLGEQYF. CDR3 in DNA: TGCGCCAGCAGCCAAGAGTACAGGTTGGGGGAGCAGTACTTC. The chain employs TRBV4-1 and TRBJ2-7; tentatively, D is TRBD1 (5 bases). Germline V gene data show CDR1 as MGHRA and CDR2 as YSYEKL. Trimming stripped 0 bases from V and 7 bases from J, with 13 bases between. This CDR3 region has 14 residues.

The V gene is TRBV19, the J gene TRBJ2-2; 9 bases align to TRBD1. V lost 3 bases and J lost 6; bases outside the gene matches: 8. The CDR3 sequence is 16 residues long. Germline V gene data show CDR1 as LNHDA and CDR2 as SQIVND (reference sequence). In DNA form, the CDR3 reads TGTGCCAGTAGTATCTTGTGGACAGGGGAGGCCGGGGAGCTGTTTTTT. Translated: CASSILWTGEAGELFF. Filled out from reference TRBV19 and TRBJ2-2, the complete variable domain reads DGGITQSPKYLFRKEGQNVTLSCEQNLNHDAMYWYRQDPGQGLRLIYYSQIVNDFQKGDIAEGYSVSREKKESFPLTVTSAQKNPTAFYLCASSILWTGEAGELFFGEGSRLTVL.

Many counts were recorded for this clonotype. V usage is TRBV28 and J usage is TRBJ2-1; TRBD1 agrees at 10 bases. Germline CDR1 is MDHEN and CDR2 is SYDVKM. CDR3 length: 14 residues. Losses at the gene ends were 6 bases for V and 7 bases for J; bases not matched to a gene: 6. CDR3 bases: TGTGCCAGCAGCAGGGGGACAGGGGAAAATGAGCAGTTCTTC. Translated: CASSRGTGENEQFF. Variable domain in full (rest from reference TRBV28 and TRBJ2-1): DVKVTQSSRYLVKRTGEKVFLECVQDMDHENMFWYRQDPGLGLRLIYFSYDVKMKEKGDIPEGYSVSREKKERFSLILESASTNQTSMYLCASSRGTGENEQFFGPGTRLTVL.

The chain is built from TRBV5-1 and TRBJ1-6; tentative D call: TRBD1 (6 bases). CDR1 is SGHRS, CDR2 YFSETQ, per germline. This CDR3 contains 16 residues. With 1 base removed from V and 13 bases from J, the gap between germline ends came to 21 bases. The CDR3: CASSLRNTGLGTPLHF. The CDR3 region has the DNA TGCGCCAGCAGCTTGCGCAACACAGGGTTAGGCACCCCCCTCCACTTT.